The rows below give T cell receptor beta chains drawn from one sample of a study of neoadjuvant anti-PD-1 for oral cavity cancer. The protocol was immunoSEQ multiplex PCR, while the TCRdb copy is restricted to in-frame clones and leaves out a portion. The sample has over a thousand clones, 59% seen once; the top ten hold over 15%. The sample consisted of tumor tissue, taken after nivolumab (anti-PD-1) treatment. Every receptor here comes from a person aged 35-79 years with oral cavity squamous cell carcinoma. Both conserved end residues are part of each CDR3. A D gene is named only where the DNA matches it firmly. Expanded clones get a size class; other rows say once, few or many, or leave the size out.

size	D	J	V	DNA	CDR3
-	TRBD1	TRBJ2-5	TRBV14	TGTGCCAGCAGCCAATGGCGGACAGGGCAAGAGACCCAGTACTTC	CASSQWRTGQETQYF
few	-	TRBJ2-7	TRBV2	TGTGCTATGAGGCCGAGCTCCTACGAGCAGTACTTC	CAMRPSSYEQYF
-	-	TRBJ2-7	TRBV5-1	TGCGCCAGCAGCTTTGTCGGGGGTAAGAACTACGAGCAGTACTTC	CASSFVGGKNYEQYF
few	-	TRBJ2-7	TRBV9	TGTGCCAGCAGCGTAGGACAGTCCTCCTACGAGCAGTACTTC	CASSVGQSSYEQYF
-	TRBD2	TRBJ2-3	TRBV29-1	TGCAGCTCCCTTGGAGTAGCGGGAGGGCCCACAGATACGCAGTATTTT	CSSLGVAGGPTDTQYF
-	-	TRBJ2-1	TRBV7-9	TGTGCCAGCAGCCTCGGGGACTCACTAGGGCAGTTCTTC	CASSLGDSLGQFF
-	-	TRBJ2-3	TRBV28	TGTGCCAGCAGCTGGGGAACGGGTCGCACAGATACGCAGTATTTT	CASSWGTGRTDTQYF
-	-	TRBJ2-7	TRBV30	TGTGCCTGGGCCCGAGGTCTCGACTACGAGCAGTACTTC	CAWARGLDYEQYF
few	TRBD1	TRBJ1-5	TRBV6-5	TGTGCCAGCAGTTCAGGACAGGCTAATAGCAATCAGCCCCAGCATTTT	CASSSGQANSNQPQHF
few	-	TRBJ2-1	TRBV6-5	TGTGCCAGCAGTAGACGGGAATCCTACAATGAGCAGTTCTTC	CASSRRESYNEQFF
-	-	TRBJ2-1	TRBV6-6	TGTGCCAGCATCAACCCCGGGATTGGGGCGTACAATGAGCAGTTCTTC	CASINPGIGAYNEQFF
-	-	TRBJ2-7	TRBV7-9	TGTGCCAGCAGCAGGGACAACTCCTACGAGCAGTACTTC	CASSRDNSYEQYF
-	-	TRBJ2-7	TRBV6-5	TGTGCCAGCAGCGGTTGGACATCACCCTACGAGCAGTACTTC	CASSGWTSPYEQYF
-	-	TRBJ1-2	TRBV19	TGTGCCTGTAAGGAGCAGACAAGGACATATGGCTACACCTTC	CACKEQTRTYGYTF
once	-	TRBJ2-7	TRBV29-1	TGCAGCGTTGCGTTCGGAGGAAGGGGCGAGCAGTACTTC	CSVAFGGRGEQYF
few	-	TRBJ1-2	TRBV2	TGTGCCAGCAGGGGGGACGGGGGCTTTGGTGGCTACACCTTC	CASRGDGGFGGYTF
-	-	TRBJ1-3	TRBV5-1	TGCGCCAGCAGCTTGGGGGGGCTGGCAGGAAACACCATATATTTT	CASSLGGLAGNTIYF
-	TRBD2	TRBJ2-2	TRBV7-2	TGTGCCAGCAGCTCCAAGTTGCTAGCGGGAGATAGCGGGGAGCTGTTTTTT	CASSSKLLAGDSGELFF
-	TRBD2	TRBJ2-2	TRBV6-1	TGTGCCAGCACCAGCGGGGGGGGCACCGGGGAGCTGTTTTTT	CASTSGGGTGELFF
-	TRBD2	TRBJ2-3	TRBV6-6	TGTGCCAGCAGGACTAGCGGGAGCACAGATACGCAGTATTTT	CASRTSGSTDTQYF
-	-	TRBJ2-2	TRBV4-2	TGTGCCAGCAGCCTCACCTCTTCGAACACCGGGGAGCTGTTTTTT	CASSLTSSNTGELFF
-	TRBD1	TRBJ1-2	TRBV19	TGTGCCAGTAAGACCGACGGACAGGGTCAAGGCTACACCTTC	CASKTDGQGQGYTF
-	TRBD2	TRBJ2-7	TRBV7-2	TGTGCCAGCAGCTTAACCTCGGGACTAGCGGGAGTCGAGCAGTACTTC	CASSLTSGLAGVEQYF
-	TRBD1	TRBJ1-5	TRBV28	TGTGCCAGCCGACGGGGGACAGCGCAGCCCCAGCATTTT	CASRRGTAQPQHF
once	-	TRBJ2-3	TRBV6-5	TGTGCCAGCAGTACCCTAGGGGGTTCGGCAGATACGCAGTATTTT	CASSTLGGSADTQYF
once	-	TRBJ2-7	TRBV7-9	TGTGCCAGCAGCTATACAGCCTACGAGCAGTACTTC	CASSYTAYEQYF
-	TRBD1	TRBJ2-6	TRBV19	TGTGCCAGTAGCAGGGGACAGGGGGCTTCTGGGGCCAACGTCCTGACTTTC	CASSRGQGASGANVLTF
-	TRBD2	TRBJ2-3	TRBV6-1	TGTGCCAGCAGGTCTAGCGGGAGTACAGATACGCAGTATTTT	CASRSSGSTDTQYF
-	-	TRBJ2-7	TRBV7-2	TGTGCCAGCAGCTTGGGGGGACTTACCTACGAGCAGTACTTC	CASSLGGLTYEQYF
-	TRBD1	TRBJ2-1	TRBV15	TGTGCCACCAGCAGATCCAAATGGACAGGGAACAATGAGCAGTTCTTC	CATSRSKWTGNNEQFF
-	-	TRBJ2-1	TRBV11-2	TGTGCCAGCAGCCCCCGAGGTAACTACAATGAGCAGTTCTTC	CASSPRGNYNEQFF
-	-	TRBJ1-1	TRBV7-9	TGTGCCAGCAGCTTAGGGGAGGGAAGAGGGACTGAAGCTTTCTTT	CASSLGEGRGTEAFF
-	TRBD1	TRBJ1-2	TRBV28	TGTGCCACCGCACCCCCCACAGGGGCGCGTTACGGCTACACCTTC	CATAPPTGARYGYTF
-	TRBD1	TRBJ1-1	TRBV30	TGTGCCTGGAGTGGATCCGAGACAGGGGCGAACACTGAAGCTTTCTTT	CAWSGSETGANTEAFF
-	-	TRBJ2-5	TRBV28	TGTGCCAGCACTAGGGCACAATTAGTCCAAGAGACCCAGTACTTC	CASTRAQLVQETQYF
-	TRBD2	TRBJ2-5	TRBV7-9	TGTGCCAGCAGCTTCCTAAAGGGACTACCCTCTGAGACCCAGTACTTC	CASSFLKGLPSETQYF
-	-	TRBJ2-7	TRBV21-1	TGTGCCAGCAGCACTAGCAGCTCCTACGAGCAGTACTTC	CASSTSSSYEQYF
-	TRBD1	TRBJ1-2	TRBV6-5	TGTGCCAGCAGTTTTCATTGGGACAGCCGTTCCTATGGCTACACCTTC	CASSFHWDSRSYGYTF
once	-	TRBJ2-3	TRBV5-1	TGCGCCAGCAGCTGGGAAGCACTAGCTGGGGATACGCAGTATTTT	CASSWEALAGDTQYF
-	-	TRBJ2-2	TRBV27	TGTGCCAGCAGTGCGGTTCTAACCGGGGAGCTGTTTTTT	CASSAVLTGELFF
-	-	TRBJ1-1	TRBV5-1	TGCGCCAGCAGCTTGGGGACAAGGAAATTAGAGGCTTTCTTT	CASSLGTRKLEAFF
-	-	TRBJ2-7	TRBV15	TGTGCCACCAGCAGAGAATACGTCAGATACGAGCAGTACTTC	CATSREYVRYEQYF
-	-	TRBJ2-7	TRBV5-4	TGTGCCAGCAGCCCGGGGTCAGGGGCGGGCTACGAGCAGTACTTC	CASSPGSGAGYEQYF
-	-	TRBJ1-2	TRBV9	TGTGCCAGCAGCATGATGCCCTCGACAGAAACGGGCTATGGCTACACCTTC	CASSMMPSTETGYGYTF
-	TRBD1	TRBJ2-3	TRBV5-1	TGCGCCAGCAGCTTACGGCAGGGGGCGACGACAGATACGCAGTATTTT	CASSLRQGATTDTQYF